The 2 T cell receptor beta chains below were found in one sample sequenced in a study of cytomegalovirus exposure and HLA in healthy donors. Only in-frame clones appear in the TCRdb table, and some are missing; sequencing was by immunoSEQ multiplex PCR. The repertoire holds 300,000 to 400,000 clones, with roughly 88% as singletons. The specimen was PBMCs. These receptors came from a woman younger than 30 in good health and CMV-seronegative.

J is TRBJ2-3 and V is TRBV6-5, with D uncertain. The V and J ends lost 6 bases and 6 bases respectively, with 7 bases between them. This CDR3 has 11 residues. CDR1 MNHEY and CDR2 SVGAGI come from the germline V gene. The CDR3 is CASSLRDTQYF. The CDR3 DNA sequence: TGTGCCAGCAGCCTACGGGATACGCAGTATTTT.

The chain uses TRBV10-3 and TRBJ2-7; TRBD2 aligns across 7 bases. Germline V lookup: CDR1 ENHRY, CDR2 SYGVKD. The CDR3 runs 15 residues. Unmatched junction bases numbered 4, after V lost 2 bases and J lost 0 bases. Written as DNA, the CDR3 is TGTGCCATCAGTGAGAAGAGCGGGGCCTCCTACGAGCAGTACTTC. Protein product: CAISEKSGASYEQYF.